A selection of T cell receptor beta chains follows, all from one sample in a study of Graves' ophthalmopathy and Graves' hyperthyroidism. TCRdb called the multiplex PCR reads again in MiXCR, with one record for every CDR3 protein. This sample yields 580,000 or so distinct CDR3 sequences, of which roughly 39% are seen a single time; about 4.2% belongs to the top ten. The sample consisted of peripheral blood or thyroid tissue (not recorded which). The source is an adult man with Graves' hyperthyroidism. Both conserved end residues are part of each CDR3. A D gene is named only where the DNA matches it firmly. Expanded clones get a size class; other rows say once, few or many, or leave the size out.

j_gene,abundance,len,d_gene,v_gene,CDR3nt,CDR3aa
TRBJ1-3,many,14,.,TRBV10-3,TGTGCCATCAGTGACAGCCGCGAGCGAAACACCATATATTTT,CAISDSRERNTIYF
TRBJ1-2,many,14,.,TRBV6-1,TGTGCCAGCAGTGCCGGGCAAACTAACTATGGCTACACCTTC,CASSAGQTNYGYTF
TRBJ2-7,.,15,TRBD2,TRBV13,TGTGCCAGCAGCTTTCGCGGGACTAGTTTTGACGAGCAGTACTTC,CASSFRGTSFDEQYF
TRBJ2-7,.,13,.,TRBV29-1,TGCAGCGTTGGATACTCAGGGACCTACGAGCAGTACTTC,CSVGYSGTYEQYF
TRBJ1-6,.,14,.,TRBV12-3/TRBV12-4,TGTGCCAGCAGCCTAACAGATCCAAATTCACCCCTCCACTTT,CASSLTDPNSPLHF
TRBJ1-1,.,17,TRBD1,TRBV5-4,TGTGCCAGCAGCTTGGCCTCGTTCGGGACAGGGGGCACTGAAGCTTTCTTT,CASSLASFGTGGTEAFF
TRBJ1-2,few,13,TRBD1,TRBV6-1,TGTGCCAGCAGTGCAGGGGGCAACTATGGCTACACCTTC,CASSAGGNYGYTF
TRBJ2-7,few,14,.,TRBV20-1,TGCAGTGCAAGCGGACCCGAAGGGGCCTACGAGCAGTACTTC,CSASGPEGAYEQYF
TRBJ2-7,.,13,TRBD1,TRBV29-1,TGCAGCGTTGGGGTCCCAGGGGGCTACGAGCAGTACTTC,CSVGVPGGYEQYF
TRBJ1-2,once,17,TRBD1,TRBV10-3,TGTGCCATCAGTGACTTCGGACAGGGGGCAGGAACGGATGGCTACACCTTC,CAISDFGQGAGTDGYTF
TRBJ2-7,many,12,TRBD2,TRBV7-9,TGTGCCAGCAGGTATCGGGGGGACGAGCAGTACTTC,CASRYRGDEQYF
TRBJ2-5,.,13,TRBD2,TRBV24-1,TGTGCCACCAGTTTACCCCTAGCGGGGGAATGGTTCTTC,CATSLPLAGEWFF
TRBJ1-5,many,13,.,TRBV27,TGTGCCAGCAGTACTGACAACAATCAGCCCCAGCATTTT,CASSTDNNQPQHF
TRBJ1-2,many,14,TRBD1,TRBV6-6,TGTGCCAGCAGTAGGACAGGGAAAAACTATGGCTACACCTTC,CASSRTGKNYGYTF
TRBJ2-2,once,17,TRBD1,TRBV24-1,TGTGCCACCAGTGATTTAGGGGACAGGGGGAACACCGGGGAGCTGTTTTTT,CATSDLGDRGNTGELFF
TRBJ1-1,few,15,.,TRBV6-6,TGTGCCAGCAGTGGGGGGGAGGCCCCGAACACTGAAGCTTTCTTT,CASSGGEAPNTEAFF
TRBJ1-1,many,12,.,TRBV6-5,TGTGCCAGCACCCAAGGGATTTTTGAAGCTTTCTTT,CASTQGIFEAFF
TRBJ1-4,few,16,.,TRBV19,TGTGCCAGTAGCGCCGATCCGGGGGCAACTAATGAAAAACTGTTTTTT,CASSADPGATNEKLFF
TRBJ1-1,once,15,TRBD1,TRBV7-8,TGTGCCAGCAGCTTAGGCGGGCCAGGGGGGCGCGAAGCTTTCTTT,CASSLGGPGGREAFF